This TCR beta chain was retrieved from a study of beta chain features in type 1 diabetes. Notes on the study in general: Sequencing from cDNA could over-represent high-TCR-expressing cells. For TCRB rearrangement, an influence of HLA type remained unresolved here. TCRB CDR3 length was moderately but significantly reduced in all four CD4+ subsets of Type 1 diabetes patients.

Expressed TCRB transcripts were sequenced because the isolated RNA had all been reverse transcribed beforehand. Average reads for naive, central memory and regulatory T cell samples were several million. TCRdb keeps only in-frame clones here, not all; method: immunoSEQ multiplex PCR. There are nearly 700,000 clones in the sample; roughly 13% occur only once, and roughly 0.022% lies in the top ten. Cells sorted by CD45RO/CCR7/CD25/CD127/CD95/CD27 comprised CD4+ naive, central memory, regulatory and stem cell-like memory cells. CDR1 is LNHDA and CDR2 is SQIVND in the germline V gene (reference sequence). The V end lost 10 bases, the J end lost 4 bases, and 14 bases lay between the germline ends. This CDR3 comprises 13 residues. Turning to this clone: Its antigen remains unknown.

Material: naive CD4+ T cells from blood. V usage is TRBV19 and J usage is TRBJ1-5; possibly TRBD1 for D (6 bases). The sequence came from a man aged 18 to 30 with type 1 diabetes. CDR3 in DNA: TGTGCCACTTCGGACAGCGATAATCAGCCCCAGCATTTT. It translates to CATSDSDNQPQHF.